The entry that follows covers one T cell receptor (beta chain) sequence. Germline V gives CDR1 LNHNV, CDR2 YYDKDF (reference sequence). The CDR3 runs to 14 residues. The V and J ends lost 0 bases and 12 bases respectively, with 15 bases between them. MiXCR was run by TCRdb on the RT-PCR reads, yielding one entry per CDR3 protein. The table records roughly 550,000 distinct CDR3 sequences, 20% to 25% of them present only once. This sample stems from a study of response to subunit inactivated influenza vaccine. These data were also filed under a second study, of T cells expressing NK-cell markers. According to that study: As the method of synthesis, 5'RACE template switching with UMIs yielded TCR beta cDNA. TCR beta repertoires came from sorted CD3+CD56+NKG2C+, CD3+CD56+NKG2C- and CD3+CD56-NKG2C+ T cells. For several donors, the dominant NKG2C+ clonotypes made up roughly 1.0-7.5% of their CD8+ T cells.

Sequenced material: CD4+ T cells sorted from PBMCs, taken about 12 days after vaccination. The clonotype comes from a man in his fifties or sixties who received an inactivated influenza vaccine. The rearrangement uses TRBV15 and TRBJ2-1, with D perhaps matching TRBD1 (5 bases). The CDR3 spells CATSRDYIGVRQFF. Written as DNA, the CDR3 is TGTGCCACCAGCAGAGATTACATAGGGGTAAGGCAGTTCTTC.